The 2 T cell receptor beta chains in this list originate from one sample, sequenced in a study of OX40 agonist ivuxolimab in advanced cancers. Some clones are missing from TCRdb's copy, which holds only in-frame ones; the method was immunoSEQ multiplex PCR. The table includes fewer than 65,000 clones, 80% to 90% detected once. The sample here was CD4+ or CD8+ T cells sorted from blood, taken in a trial of the OX40 agonist ivuxolimab. The receptors derive from an adult with an advanced solid tumor such as melanoma, head and neck, liver or kidney cancer.

There are a few counts of this clone. The chain combines TRBV9 with TRBJ1-1; D not certain. V dropped 3 bases and J dropped 3 bases, with 12 bases sitting between them. This CDR3 is built from 14 residues. CDR1 is SGDLS, CDR2 YYNGEE, per germline. In DNA form, the CDR3 reads TGTGCCAGCAGCGCCGCTCCTTGGGACACTGAAGCTTTCTTT. Translation gives CASSAAPWDTEAFF.

The chain carries TRBV6-5 and TRBJ2-7; 8 bases are shared with TRBD2. The CDR3 loop spans 16 amino acids. Germline trimming cut 0 bases from V and 0 bases from J; bases unmatched to any gene: 4. From germline, CDR1 is MNHEY and CDR2 SVGAGI. CDR3 region: CASSYSWSGSSYEQYF. Written as DNA, the CDR3 is TGTGCCAGCAGTTACTCCTGGAGCGGGAGCTCCTACGAGCAGTACTTC.